The entry that follows covers one T cell receptor beta chain sequence. Antigen specificity is unknown. This entry comes from a study of a mutant IDH1 vaccine in newly diagnosed glioma. As for the study in general: There were roughly 62% males and around 38% females among treated patients, whose mean age was about 41 years. Radiotherapy, temozolomide, or both had been given previously, and both were given to most. Regarding the study as a whole: The vaccine induced immune responses, and these occurred in roughly 95% of patients.

The method was immunoSEQ multiplex PCR; TCRdb's version includes in-frame clones alone and lacks a portion of them. Of approximately 52,000 clones listed, around three quarters were seen once; the top ten hold over 1.5%. The length of the CDR3 is 12 residues. Germline values: CDR1 SGHNT, CDR2 YENEEA. V lost 5 bases to trimming and J lost 2 bases, with 5 bases between them. Time point here: baseline, week 1 (first vaccination visit). Treatment here: pre-vaccination baseline after standard-of-care therapy. New IDH1-mutant, ATRX-lost WHO grade 3 or 4 astrocytomas occurred in donors. The sequencing here drew on PBMCs, taken from a glioma patient treated with radiotherapy, temozolomide or both. This receptor was taken from a woman aged 40 to 50 with glioma. The rearrangement links TRBV11-3 to TRBJ2-3; D remains ambiguous. The CDR3 spells CASSLNTDTQYF. DNA for the CDR3: TGTGCCAGCAGCCTTAACACAGATACGCAGTATTTT. The full variable domain, in which reference TRBV11-3 and TRBJ2-3 provide the parts outside the CDR3, is EAGVVQSPRYKIIEKKQPVAFWCNPISGHNTLYWYLQNLGQGPELLIRYENEEAVDDSQLPKDRFSAERLKGVDSTLKIQPAELGDSAVYLCASSLNTDTQYFGPGTRLTVL.